A selection of T cell receptor beta chains follows, all from one sample in a study of Graves' ophthalmopathy and Graves' hyperthyroidism. TCRdb re-derived calls from the multiplex PCR reads in MiXCR, one entry per CDR3 protein. Here the sample spans around 1,000,000 distinct CDR3 sequences, around a third being singletons. The sample consisted of peripheral blood or thyroid tissue (not recorded which). These receptors originate from an adult man with Graves' hyperthyroidism. Both conserved end residues are part of each CDR3. Clone size, where shown, is once, few, many, or a class for clones that have expanded.

many | TRBJ2-2 | TRBV7-2 | CASSLGLLAGRVAGELFF
few | TRBJ1-1 | TRBV10-3 | CASSSLGQVTPEAFF
many | TRBJ1-6 | TRBV7-2 | CASTSLGGSSYNSPLHF
many | TRBJ1-5 | TRBV9 | CASSVGLSSNQPQHF
. | TRBJ2-7 | TRBV7-9 | CATSFFWTGTSYEQYF
few | TRBJ2-7 | TRBV4-3 | CASSQASAGGHEQYF
few | TRBJ2-5 | TRBV28 | CASSTGQGFETQYF
. | TRBJ1-2 | TRBV25-1 | CASSGSGRSGYTF
once | TRBJ2-2 | TRBV5-8 | CASSSLTSGSLTGELFF
few | TRBJ1-1 | TRBV7-8 | CASSTRNTGLLTEAFF
. | TRBJ1-5 | TRBV7-9 | CASSFRETQHF
many | TRBJ2-7 | TRBV7-3 | CASSLSGPSAEQYF
many | TRBJ1-1 | TRBV7-6 | CASSLAGDRGDEAFF
. | TRBJ1-1 | TRBV14 | CASSPRGWAEAFF
few | TRBJ1-3 | TRBV7-2 | CASSARAGAGNTIYF
. | TRBJ1-2 | TRBV29-1 | CSVLDGYGYTF
many | TRBJ1-4 | TRBV12-3/TRBV12-4 | CASTQVREKLFF
many | TRBJ1-6 | TRBV7-8 | CASSSSWDGHSYNSPLHF
. | TRBJ2-5 | TRBV24-1 | CATSDAQGGNQPQYF
many | TRBJ1-4 | TRBV12-3/TRBV12-4 | CASSLAGTMKLFF
. | TRBJ2-7 | TRBV7-2 | CASKGQGGSYEQYF
many | TRBJ2-5 | TRBV11-2 | CASSFITLGETQYF
few | TRBJ2-7 | TRBV2 | CASSEALRGYEQYF
few | TRBJ2-5 | TRBV7-2 | CASTFVGFVETQYF
. | TRBJ1-1 | TRBV7-2 | CASSSSGTGNTEAFF
many | TRBJ2-6 | TRBV10-3 | CASGRNYSGANVLTF
few | TRBJ2-7 | TRBV6-5 | CEAKGTGTHEQYF
. | TRBJ1-1 | TRBV19 | CASTPWAGYSTEAFF
few | TRBJ2-2 | TRBV5-1 | CASSLISGRKGAGELFF
many | TRBJ1-4 | TRBV19 | CASSTHRGVDEKLFF
. | TRBJ2-5 | TRBV3-1 | CASSHPSVRETQYF
many | TRBJ2-7 | TRBV7-8 | CASSLGPVGTGEQYF
few | TRBJ1-1 | TRBV20-1 | CSAKAHMNTEAFF
once | TRBJ1-6 | TRBV6-4 | CASMQGLYGGSPLHF
few | TRBJ2-7 | TRBV6-5 | CASSKGAYEQYF
. | TRBJ1-5 | TRBV12-3/TRBV12-4 | CASRGTGTNQPQHF
. | TRBJ1-2 | TRBV19 | CASVTGGPNYGYTF
. | TRBJ1-3 | TRBV5-5 | CASSLAGATTGNTIYF
. | TRBJ1-3 | TRBV9 | CASRAGTEGNTIYF
few | TRBJ1-5 | TRBV15 | CATSRVAGRGNQPQHF
few | TRBJ1-1 | TRBV7-9 | CASSFGEGTTEAFF
many | TRBJ2-5 | TRBV12-3/TRBV12-4 | CASSWAPAETQYF
few | TRBJ1-2 | TRBV7-9 | CASSLAAVRGYTF
. | TRBJ1-6 | TRBV9 | CASSLGDTNQPLHF
few | TRBJ2-5 | TRBV29-1 | CSVSDRGGYQETQYF
few | TRBJ2-7 | TRBV2 | CASSHFLGHEQYF
many | TRBJ1-2 | TRBV19 | CASSQNNYGYTF
many | TRBJ1-5 | TRBV19 | CASRSPQGEGQPQHF
once | TRBJ1-6 | TRBV7-8 | CASSVGQGVSPLHF
. | TRBJ1-5 | TRBV12-3/TRBV12-4 | CASSLLGGGQPQHF
. | TRBJ1-1 | TRBV2 | CASPRGAFF